Listed below are T cell receptor beta chains from one sample, sequenced in a study of blood T cells in healthy people across ages. MiXCR, applied by TCRdb to the 5' RACE reads, yields one record per CDR3 protein. This sample has hundreds of thousands of distinct CDR3 sequences, with just under 25% found just once. Another study also made use of these data, one on T cells of mothers and their children.

Sequenced: blood. The receptors shown here come from a boy younger than 18 in good health. The CDR3 runs from the conserved cysteine through the conserved F or W. The D gene is left open where the match is weak. Clone size is shown for a subset of rows, as once, few, many or a class of expanded clone.

v_call	d_call	clone_size	j_call	cdr3_nt	cdr3_aa
TRBV7-9	-	-	TRBJ1-4	TGTGCCAGCAGCCCATGGACTTTTTATAATGAAAAACTGTTTTTT	CASSPWTFYNEKLFF
TRBV12-3/TRBV12-4	-	-	TRBJ2-3	TGTGTCAGCAGTTTGGTCACAGATACGCAGTATTTT	CVSSLVTDTQYF
TRBV5-5	-	-	TRBJ2-1	TGTGCCAGCAGCTTGCGCGCGGTCCCCTACAATGAGCAGTTCTTC	CASSLRAVPYNEQFF
TRBV7-2	-	few	TRBJ2-3	TGTGCCAGCAGCTGGGGGGCCGGTACAGATACGCAGTATTTT	CASSWGAGTDTQYF
TRBV7-3	TRBD2	-	TRBJ2-5	TGTGCCAGCAGCTTAATAGGGACTAGCGGGGGGGCCTCAACCCAGTACTTC	CASSLIGTSGGASTQYF
TRBV6-2/TRBV6-3	-	few	TRBJ2-1	TGTGCCAGCAGTAATCCACACCCCTACAATGAGCAGTTCTTC	CASSNPHPYNEQFF
TRBV25-1	TRBD1	few	TRBJ1-4	TGTGCCAGCAGTTCATACCCCGGACAGGGGGCAACTAATGAAAAACTGTTTTTT	CASSSYPGQGATNEKLFF
TRBV20-1	TRBD2	-	TRBJ2-4	TGCAGTGCCCTGCTAGCGGGAGCCAAAAACATTCAGTACTTC	CSALLAGAKNIQYF
TRBV7-9	-	-	TRBJ2-6	TGTGCCAGCAGCCGGGACTTAGTCTTATTTGGGGCCAACGTCCTGACTTTC	CASSRDLVLFGANVLTF
TRBV5-1	TRBD1	-	TRBJ1-1	TGCGCCAGCAGCTTGGCGCCGGTACAGGGGGCCACTGAAGCTTTCTTT	CASSLAPVQGATEAFF
TRBV3-1	-	-	TRBJ2-7	TGTGCCAGCAGCCTACTTTTACAAGGCGAGCAGTACTTC	CASSLLLQGEQYF
TRBV7-3	-	few	TRBJ1-6	TGTGCCAGCAGCTACGGGACAAGGGATTCACCCCTCCACTTT	CASSYGTRDSPLHF
TRBV14	TRBD2	-	TRBJ2-1	TGTGCCAGCAGCCAATTACAGGCGGGGGGTTATGAGCAGTTCTTC	CASSQLQAGGYEQFF
TRBV12-3/TRBV12-4	-	-	TRBJ2-7	TGTGCCAGCAGACCCGCGGACGGGTGGGGCGAGCAGTACTTC	CASRPADGWGEQYF
TRBV29-1	-	few	TRBJ2-7	TGCAGCGTTGAAGATCCCAGGAAACCCTACGAGCAGTACTTC	CSVEDPRKPYEQYF
TRBV29-1	TRBD1	-	TRBJ2-7	TGCAGCGTTGAAGACGATTCCGGGACAGACGAGCAGTACTTC	CSVEDDSGTDEQYF
TRBV5-1	TRBD2	-	TRBJ2-5	TGCGCCAGCAGCATCTCGACTAGCGGGAGTGTGAAAGAGACCCAGTACTTC	CASSISTSGSVKETQYF